This note documents a single T cell receptor beta chain sequence. This clonotype has ten or more counts. What this receptor recognizes is not known. The sample holds no much larger clone one base away, and base qualities are not on file. Per the publication, the treatment or condition label means: live attenuated yellow fever vaccine strain. Two biological replicates of bulk PBMCs were collected at each blood-draw timepoint. A standard Ficoll-Paque protocol was used to isolate PBMCs from peripheral blood. TriZol was used to extract RNA from bulk PBMCs, CD4 and CD8 fractions, and dextramer-positive and dextramer-negative fractions. TCRdb lists the instrument as Illumina NovaSeq 6000. Synthesis of TCR cDNA relied on 5'RACE template switching, a step that introduced a universal primer site along with unique molecular identifiers. cDNA synthesis was primed from both the TCR alpha and TCR beta constant segments. Two PCR steps were used to amplify libraries, with sample barcodes and sequencing adapters being added in the second step. Sequencing of libraries was done on Illumina HiSeq 2500 (2x100 bp) or NovaSeq (2x150 bp). In the source study's methods: Demultiplexing of reads and collapsing into UMI consensus sequences were performed with MIGEC, and V(D)J alignment was carried out with MiXCR. Vaccine-responding clonotypes were identified with edgeR using replicate PBMC samples, with FDR below 0.01 and a log2 fold change above 5 up to day 15 being required. CD4 or CD8 identity was assigned to each bulk clonotype according to whether the clonotype was present at higher abundance in the sequenced CD4 repertoire or the sequenced CD8 repertoire. TCRdb's own reprocessing of the public reads used fastp at Q25 and MiXCR and kept productive beta chains. Each entry merges the rows of one CDR3 protein and shows their most common DNA and genes. The V and J calls were determined by TCRdb, not by the authors. The sample table records 300,000 to 350,000 distinct CDR3 sequences; 4% of these occur just once. The top ten hold roughly 26% of the sample.

The data stem from a study of T cells after yellow fever vaccination (dated by TCRdb to the late 2010s). In terms of the full investigation: The SMART-Seq v4 Ultra Low Input RNA kit was used to prepare libraries from fractions with low cell numbers. Bulk PBMC replicates and cell subsets were isolated from blood drawn at multiple timepoints before and after both primary and secondary immunization. Two healthy male donors, one aged 18 to 29 and one aged 30 to 39 years, were included in the cohort. To follow T-cell clones before and after primary and booster YFV17D yellow fever vaccination, bulk TCR alpha and beta repertoires were sequenced over time. Overall results and qualifications from the work: The secondary T-cell response was weaker than the primary response but faster, peaking on day 5 instead of day 15. A small share of clonotypes occurred in both CD4 and CD8 compartments, likely arising from convergent recombination. After the booster, most clones that had expanded after primary vaccination were detected again (around 97% of CD4 and around nine tenths of CD8), suggesting broad maintenance of memory. Computational filtering was required because FACS-sorted repertoires could contain abundant contaminating clonotypes from the bulk population. Only a couple of donors were included in the study, so the extent to which the findings can be generalized is limited.

The sequences come from PBMCs, collected 5 days after the yellow fever booster vaccination. The receptor was derived from a man aged 18 to 29 who received the YFV17D yellow fever vaccine.

The sequenced DNA: TGTGCCTGGAGTCGGCGGGGGCGAAGAACCGGGGAGCTGTTTTTT. It is translated as CAWSRRGRRTGELFF. The rearrangement combines TRBV30 with TRBJ2-2; TRBD2 is a weak D gene call, 7 bases matching. V and J lose 2 bases and 5 bases, and a span of 15 bases separates them. Via the germline V gene (reference sequence), CDR1 is GTSNPN and CDR2 SVGIG. From the cysteine through the phenylalanine, the CDR3 covers 15 amino acids. The DNA shown is the 45-base CDR3, in frame from base 1.